Below are 18 T cell receptor beta chains sequenced from a single sample in a study of blood T cell repertoires in COVID-19. Clones were sequenced by immunoSEQ multiplex PCR, and TCRdb holds only the in-frame ones, with some missing. The data contain more than 150,000 clones, under 85% of them singletons. The material sequenced was peripheral blood. Source of these receptors: a human donor in a cohort sampled during active COVID-19.

This clone was seen only once. The chain's CDR3 is CASGATGTALNEQFF. CDR3 DNA: TGTGCTAGTGGTGCTACCGGGACAGCTCTCAATGAGCAGTTCTTC. The chain recombines TRBV12-5 with TRBJ2-1; 7 bases match TRBD1. The CDR3 is 15 residues long. Germline trimming cut 5 bases from V and 6 bases from J; bases unmatched to any gene: 10. Germline CDR1 reads LGHNT; CDR2 reads FRNRAP.

This chain's CDR3 is CASELAGEQYF. DNA of the CDR3: TGTGCCAGCGAGCTAGCGGGGGAGCAGTACTTC. V is TRBV6-4 and J is TRBJ2-7; TRBD2 aligns across 9 bases. The ends lost 8 bases at V and 7 bases at J; junction bases unmatched: 3. Germline lookup yields CDR1 MRHNA and CDR2 SNTAGT. The CDR3 consists of 11 residues.

This clone appeared a single time. V gene TRBV27 combines with J gene TRBJ1-5; weak D call: TRBD1 (5 bases). In germline, CDR1 is MNHEY, CDR2 SMNVEV (reference sequence). Trimming took 5 bases from V and 2 from J, leaving 10 bases between them. This CDR3 has 14 amino acids. Written as DNA, the CDR3 is TGTGCCAGCAGTCTGGGGGGGGGCAATCAGCCCCAGCATTTT. Its translation: CASSLGGGNQPQHF.

This clone was recorded once. The chain employs TRBV19 and TRBJ2-7; 9 positions agree with TRBD1. Germline loops: CDR1 LNHDA, CDR2 SQIVND (reference sequence). V trimming: 4 bases; J trimming: 5 bases; junction bases outside the gene matches: 3. The CDR3 has 13 residues. The CDR3 coding sequence is TGTGCCAGTAGTAAATGGACAGGGGACGAGCAGTACTTC. Translating it yields CASSKWTGDEQYF.

V is TRBV5-1 and J is TRBJ1-1, with a possible D match to TRBD1 (6 bases). The CDR3 totals 14 residues. Germline lookup yields CDR1 SGHRS and CDR2 YFSETQ. V was trimmed by 1 base and J by 5 bases, leaving 12 bases between them. The CDR3: CASSLSGEGTEAFF. The CDR3, as DNA: TGCGCCAGCAGCTTGTCAGGGGAGGGGACTGAAGCTTTCTTT.

This chain connects TRBV10-1 to TRBJ2-1, with TRBD2 matching over 7 bases. Germline V CDR1 and CDR2: WNHNN, SYGVQD (reference sequence). V lost 5 bases, J lost 0 bases, and 4 bases stayed unmatched. This CDR3 contains 15 residues. CDR3 in amino acids: CASSLGGGSYNEQFF. In DNA form, the CDR3 reads TGCGCCAGCAGTTTGGGGGGGGGCTCCTACAATGAGCAGTTCTTC.

The J gene is TRBJ2-3, the V gene TRBV14; TRBD1 aligns across 7 bases. CDR1 and CDR2 (germline): SGHDN, FVKESK. J was trimmed by 4 bases and V by 3 bases; bases with no gene match: 10. CDR3 size: 16 residues. The CDR3, as DNA: TGTGCCAGCAGCCAGAGACAGGGCTTCAGTTCAGATACGCAGTATTTT. This encodes CASSQRQGFSSDTQYF.

The gene calls are TRBV19 and TRBJ1-2; the D is unclear. V was clipped by 8 bases and J by 1 base, with 8 bases between them. This CDR3 region has 12 residues. Germline values: CDR1 LNHDA, CDR2 SQIVND (reference sequence). Here the CDR3 reads CASGEDNYGYTF. The CDR3 nucleotides are TGTGCCAGTGGGGAGGATAACTATGGCTACACCTTC.

The J gene is TRBJ2-7, the V gene TRBV4-1; D possibly corresponds to TRBD2 (7 bases). V gave up 3 bases and J gave up 5 bases, with 20 bases separating them. Germline assignment: CDR1 MGHRA and CDR2 YSYEKL. CDR3 length equals 16 residues. The CDR3 is CASSQVGGPRTNEQYF. CDR3 coding DNA: TGCGCCAGCAGCCAGGTCGGGGGGCCTCGGACTAACGAGCAGTACTTC.

The chain has TRBV7-9 and TRBJ2-5, with 8 bases identical to TRBD1. Germline V gene data show CDR1 as SEHNR and CDR2 as FQNEAQ (reference sequence). V shed 4 bases, J shed 5 bases, and the junction held 12 bases outside the gene matches. The CDR3 sequence is 16 residues long. The CDR3 DNA is TGTGCCAGCAGCTCATCGCCCCAGGGGGCTGGGGAGACCCAGTACTTC. This encodes CASSSSPQGAGETQYF.

This chain links TRBV18 with TRBJ1-3; 9 bases agree with TRBD1. The CDR3 totals 16 residues. Germline V gene lookup returns CDR1 KGHSH and CDR2 LQKENI. V trimming: 6 bases; J trimming: 3 bases; junction bases outside the gene matches: 9. The CDR3, as DNA: TGTGCCAGCTCCTTACAGGGGGCCGGAGTTGGAAACACCATATATTTT. Its translation: CASSLQGAGVGNTIYF.

This rearrangement joins TRBV10-3 to TRBJ1-2; 9 bases fit TRBD1. There are 16 residues in the CDR3. The V gene end was trimmed by 3 bases and the J gene end by 3 bases; junction bases not matched to a gene: 8. CDR1 is ENHRY and CDR2 is SYGVKD in the germline V gene. CDR3 DNA: TGTGCCATCAGTGATCTGGGGACAGGGAGGGACTATGGCTACACCTTC. Protein sequence: CAISDLGTGRDYGYTF.

The gene calls are TRBV5-5 and TRBJ1-4; TRBD1 aligns across 7 bases. Germline V gene lookup returns CDR1 SGHKS and CDR2 YYEKEE (reference sequence). The CDR3 totals 13 residues. The trim removed 4 bases at V and 7 bases at J, leaving 4 bases unmatched. The CDR3 region has the DNA TGTGCCAGCAGCCGCAGGGACAGTGAAAAACTGTTTTTT. It is translated as CASSRRDSEKLFF.

This clone occurred a few times. The chain links TRBV19 to TRBJ1-5, with 10 bases lining up with TRBD1. Unmatched junction bases numbered 4, after V lost 8 bases and J lost 0 bases. CDR1 and CDR2 (germline): LNHDA, SQIVND (reference sequence). The CDR3 length is 15 residues. The DNA for the CDR3 is TGTGCCAGTCAGGACAGGGGGGTTAGCAATCAGCCCCAGCATTTT. It codes for CASQDRGVSNQPQHF.

The rearrangement links TRBV27 to TRBJ2-7; tentative D call: TRBD1 (6 bases). V was shortened by 2 bases and J by 0 bases, with 8 bases between the two germline ends. CDR3 size: 14 residues. CDR1 and CDR2 from the germline V gene are MNHEY and SMNVEV (reference sequence). The CDR3 here is CASSLTGSSYEQYF. DNA of the CDR3: TGTGCCAGCAGTTTAACAGGGAGCTCCTACGAGCAGTACTTC.

The chain joins TRBV11-2 to TRBJ2-3; 15 positions match TRBD2. J gave up 5 bases and V 2 bases, and 8 bases lay outside the gene matches. CDR1 SGHAT and CDR2 FQNNGV come from the germline V gene. CDR3 length: 18 residues. CDR3 residues: CASSLLRTSGGVRDTQYF. CDR3 nucleotides: TGTGCCAGCAGCTTATTACGGACTAGCGGGGGGGTTAGAGATACGCAGTATTTT.

V usage is TRBV2 and J usage is TRBJ2-7; D not resolved. CDR1 SNHLY and CDR2 FYNNEI come from the germline V gene. The V end was cut by 6 bases, the J end by 0 bases, with 12 bases between. The CDR3 loop spans 14 amino acids. The DNA of the CDR3 is TGTGCCAGCAGCCCCAGACATTACTCCTACGAGCAGTACTTC. Its translation is CASSPRHYSYEQYF.

This chain connects TRBV13 to TRBJ2-7; 11 bases map to TRBD1. This CDR3 region has 14 residues. Germline lookup yields CDR1 PRHDT and CDR2 FYEKMQ (reference sequence). V dropped 3 bases and J dropped 7; count of bases not matched to a gene: 5. DNA of the CDR3: TGTGCCAGCAGCTTGGGACAGGGGGTGGGGGAGCAGTACTTC. The encoded protein is CASSLGQGVGEQYF.